The 15 T cell receptor beta chains below were found in one sample sequenced in a study of response to subunit inactivated influenza vaccine. TCRdb re-called the RT-PCR reads through MiXCR, storing one row per CDR3 protein. The sample carries around 750,000 distinct CDR3 sequences, approximately 21% recorded once. Sequencing was performed on PBMCs from blood, taken more than 4 days after vaccination. The receptors derive from a man aged 45-65 years who received an inactivated influenza vaccine.

The chain recombines TRBV29-1 with TRBJ1-2, with TRBD1 matching over 8 bases. Looked up from germline, CDR1 is SQVTM and CDR2 is ANQGSEA. Unmatched junction bases numbered 4, after V lost 2 bases and J lost 8 bases. The length of the CDR3 is 12 residues. CDR3 loop: CSVEQGARGYTF. The DNA of the CDR3 is TGCAGCGTTGAACAGGGGGCGAGGGGCTACACCTTC. Full variable domain (rest looked up from reference TRBV29-1 and TRBJ1-2): SAVISQKPSRDICQRGTSLTIQCQVDSQVTMMFWYRQQPGQSLTLIATANQGSEATYESGFVIDKFPISRPNLTFSTLTVSNMSPEDSSIYLCSVEQGARGYTFGSGTRLTVV.

The rearrangement uses TRBV28 and TRBJ2-5; the match to TRBD1 covers 7 bases. The CDR3 is made up of 13 amino acids. Germline V gene lookup returns CDR1 MDHEN and CDR2 SYDVKM. V lost 5 bases to trimming and J lost 4 bases; unmatched junction nucleotides: 4. The CDR3, as DNA: TGTGCCAGCAGTATACAGGGGCCAGAGACCCAGTACTTC. Translation gives CASSIQGPETQYF.

This sequence joins TRBV6-2 or TRBV6-3 and TRBJ2-1, with 7 bases matching TRBD1. The junction had 4 bases not matched to a gene; V was cut back by 2 bases and J by 6 bases. The CDR3 extends over 14 amino acids. Germline loops: CDR1 MNHEY, CDR2 SVGEGT. Here the CDR3 reads CASSYVTGSNEQFF. The CDR3 DNA sequence: TGTGCCAGCAGTTACGTGACAGGGAGCAATGAGCAGTTCTTC.

The sample holds many counts of this clonotype. The chain uses TRBV7-9 and TRBJ1-2; maybe TRBD1 (5 bases). The CDR3 totals 13 residues. V was clipped by 5 bases and J by 12 bases, with 19 bases between them. CDR1 and CDR2 from the germline V gene are SEHNR and FQNEAQ (reference sequence). Here the CDR3 DNA reads TGTGCCAGCAGCCCCTTGGCGACAGCTAGTCACACCTTC. Translation: CASSPLATASHTF.

The J gene is TRBJ2-3, the V gene TRBV12-3 or TRBV12-4; 7 bases map to TRBD2. CDR3 length: 15 residues. V was pared by 5 bases and J by 0 bases, with 5 bases of the junction left unmatched. The chain's CDR3 is CASSQGLTSTDTQYF. CDR3 bases: TGTGCCAGCAGTCAGGGACTAACCAGCACAGATACGCAGTATTTT.

This clonotype occurred a few times. The chain carries TRBV3-1 and TRBJ2-7; D may be TRBD1 (6 bases). V gave up 5 bases and J gave up 5 bases, with 13 bases separating them. CDR3 length: 13 residues. CDR1 and CDR2 from the germline V gene are LGHDT and YNNKEL (reference sequence). The CDR3 region is CASSWGLMDEQYF. The CDR3 coding sequence is TGTGCCAGCAGCTGGGGGCTGATGGACGAGCAGTACTTC.

The V gene is TRBV28, the J gene TRBJ2-3; D may be TRBD1 or TRBD2 (5 bases each). Germline V CDR1 and CDR2: MDHEN, SYDVKM. The CDR3 has 14 amino acids. V was cut by 10 bases and J by 1 base, with 15 bases left in between. CDR3 DNA: TGTGCCACTCTGGGACCCGCCGGCACAGATACGCAGTATTTT. Its translation is CATLGPAGTDTQYF.

The CDR3 loop reads CASSPRTLYEQYF. CDR3 nucleotide sequence: TGTGCCAGCAGCCCTCGGACCCTCTACGAGCAGTACTTC. The V gene is TRBV7-2, the J gene TRBJ2-7; D gene unclear. V lost 5 bases to trimming and J lost 3 bases, with 11 bases between them. The length of the CDR3 is 13 residues. Germline loops: CDR1 SGHTA, CDR2 FQGNSA.

The rearrangement links TRBV12-3 or TRBV12-4 to TRBJ2-3, with TRBD1 identical over 8 bases. Germline trimming cut 10 bases from V and 2 bases from J; bases unmatched to any gene: 11. CDR3 size: 15 residues. The CDR3 protein is CAIASDRGYTDTQYF. CDR3 nucleotides: TGTGCCATCGCGAGCGACAGGGGTTACACAGATACGCAGTATTTT.

There are a few counts of this clonotype. This chain joins TRBV20-1 and TRBJ1-3; D is perhaps TRBD1 (5 bases). The germline V gene has CDR1 DFQATT and CDR2 SNEGSKA (reference sequence). V gave up 0 bases and J gave up 0 bases, with 9 bases separating them. This CDR3 has 15 amino acids. The DNA for the CDR3 is TGCAGTGCTAGAGATGGGGCGGCCTCTGGAAACACCATATATTTT. Protein sequence: CSARDGAASGNTIYF.

V usage is TRBV27 and J usage is TRBJ2-2, with D possibly being TRBD2 (6 bases). The V end was cut by 0 bases, the J end by 5 bases, with 13 bases between. CDR1 and CDR2 (germline): MNHEY, SMNVEV (reference sequence). The CDR3 runs to 16 residues. CDR3 nucleotides: TGTGCCAGCAGTTTATCTCTGGGAGCGGGTACCGGGGAGCTGTTTTTT. Protein: CASSLSLGAGTGELFF.

The chain uses TRBV24-1 and TRBJ2-1, with 8 bases aligning to TRBD1. The CDR3 has 15 amino acids. Germline V lookup: CDR1 KGHDR, CDR2 SFDVKD. Unmatched junction bases numbered 2, after V lost 0 bases and J lost 5 bases. CDR3 coding DNA: TGTGCCACCAGTGATTTGGGACAGGGAAACAATGAGCAGTTCTTC. This encodes CATSDLGQGNNEQFF.

This clonotype was seen a few times. The CDR3, as DNA: TGTGCCAGCAGTCCTTCCGGGTTGACAGAACTCTACGAGCAGTACTTC. This codes for CASSPSGLTELYEQYF. The chain recombines TRBV27 with TRBJ2-7; D possibly corresponds to TRBD1 (5 bases). Germline V gene data show CDR1 as MNHEY and CDR2 as SMNVEV (reference sequence). The CDR3 is 16 amino acids. Between the trimmed V and J ends, which lost 5 bases and 3 bases, there was a span of 20 bases.

The gene calls are TRBV7-2 and TRBJ2-1; TRBD2 matches 9 bases. V gave up 6 bases and J gave up 4 bases; unmatched junction bases: 7. Per germline, CDR1 SGHTA and CDR2 FQGNSA. The CDR3 has 15 residues. This CDR3 is CASRSSGGRYNEQFF. The CDR3 bases are TGTGCCAGCAGATCGAGCGGGGGGCGTTACAATGAGCAGTTCTTC.

This chain links TRBV20-1 with TRBJ2-5; 11 positions match TRBD2. The CDR3 length is 14 residues. Germline V gene sequence: CDR1 DFQATT, CDR2 SNEGSKA (reference sequence). The J segment lost 3 bases and the V segment lost 4 bases, leaving 4 bases of the junction unmatched. The CDR3 is CSAIRLAGKETQYF. The CDR3 nucleotides are TGCAGTGCTATAAGACTAGCGGGGAAAGAGACCCAGTACTTC.